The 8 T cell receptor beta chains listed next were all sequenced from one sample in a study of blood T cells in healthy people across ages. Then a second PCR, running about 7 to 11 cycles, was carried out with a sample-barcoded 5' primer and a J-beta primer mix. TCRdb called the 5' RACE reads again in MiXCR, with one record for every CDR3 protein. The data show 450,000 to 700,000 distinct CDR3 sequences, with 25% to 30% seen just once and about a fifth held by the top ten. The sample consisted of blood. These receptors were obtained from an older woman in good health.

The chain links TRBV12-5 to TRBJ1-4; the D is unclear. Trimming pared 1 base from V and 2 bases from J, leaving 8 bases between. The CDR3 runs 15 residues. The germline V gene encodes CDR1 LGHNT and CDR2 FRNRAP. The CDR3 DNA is TGTGCTAGTGGTTTGGGCGGGTTCACTAATGAAAAACTGTTTTTT. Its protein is CASGLGGFTNEKLFF.

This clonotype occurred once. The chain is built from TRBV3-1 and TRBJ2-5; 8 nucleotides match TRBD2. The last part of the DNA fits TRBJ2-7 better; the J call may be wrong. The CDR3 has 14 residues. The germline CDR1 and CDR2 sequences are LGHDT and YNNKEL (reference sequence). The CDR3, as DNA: TGTGCCAGCAGCCGAGCGGGAGCTGGCTACGAGCAGTACTTC. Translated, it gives CASSRAGAGYEQYF.

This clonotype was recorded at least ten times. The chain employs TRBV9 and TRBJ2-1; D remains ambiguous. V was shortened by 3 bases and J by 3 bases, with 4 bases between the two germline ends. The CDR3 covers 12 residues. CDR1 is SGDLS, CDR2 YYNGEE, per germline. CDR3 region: CASSADYNEQFF. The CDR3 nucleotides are TGTGCCAGCAGCGCGGACTACAATGAGCAGTTCTTC. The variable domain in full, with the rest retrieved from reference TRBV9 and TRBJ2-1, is DSGVTQTPKHLITATGQRVTLRCSPRSGDLSVYWYQQSLDQGLQFLIQYYNGEERAKGNILERFSAQQFPDLHSELNLSSLELGDSALYFCASSADYNEQFFGPGTRLTVL.

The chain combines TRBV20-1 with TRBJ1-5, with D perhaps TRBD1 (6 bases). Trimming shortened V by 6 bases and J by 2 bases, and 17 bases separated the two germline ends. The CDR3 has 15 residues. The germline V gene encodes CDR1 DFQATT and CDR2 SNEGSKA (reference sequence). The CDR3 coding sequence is TGCAGTGCCCCGACAGGACCTCAAGGCAATCAGCCCCAGCATTTT. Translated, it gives CSAPTGPQGNQPQHF.

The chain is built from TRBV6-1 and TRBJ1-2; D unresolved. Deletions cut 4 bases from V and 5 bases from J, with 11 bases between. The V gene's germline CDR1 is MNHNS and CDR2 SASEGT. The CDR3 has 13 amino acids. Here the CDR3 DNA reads TGTGCCAGCAGTGGGGATCGGGAGTATGGCTACACCTTC. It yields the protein CASSGDREYGYTF.

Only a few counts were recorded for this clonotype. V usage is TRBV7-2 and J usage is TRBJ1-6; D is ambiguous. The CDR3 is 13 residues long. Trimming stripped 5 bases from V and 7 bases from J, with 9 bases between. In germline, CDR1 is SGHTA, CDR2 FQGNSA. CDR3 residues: CASSVQENSPLHF. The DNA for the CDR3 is TGTGCCAGCAGCGTACAAGAAAATTCACCCCTCCACTTT. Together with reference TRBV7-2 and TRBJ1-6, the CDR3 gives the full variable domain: GAGVSQSPSNKVTEKGKDVELRCDPISGHTALYWYRQSLGQGLEFLIYFQGNSAPDKSGLPSDRFSAERTGGSVSTLTIQRTQQEDSAVYLCASSVQENSPLHFGNGTRLTVT.

CDR3 bases: TGCGCCAGCAGCTTGGTCCCACGGACAGGGGACGGCTACACCTTC. This gives the protein CASSLVPRTGDGYTF. The J gene is TRBJ1-2, the V gene TRBV5-1, with TRBD1 identical over 9 bases. This CDR3 comprises 15 residues. The ends lost 0 bases at V and 8 bases at J; junction bases unmatched: 8. Germline CDR1 reads SGHRS; CDR2 reads YFSETQ.

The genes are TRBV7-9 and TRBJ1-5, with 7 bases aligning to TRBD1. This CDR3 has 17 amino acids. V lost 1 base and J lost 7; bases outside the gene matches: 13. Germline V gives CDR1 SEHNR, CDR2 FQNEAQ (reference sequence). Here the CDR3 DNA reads TGTGCCAGCAGCTTAGGACAGGGTGCCCGGGAGGAACAGCCCCAGCATTTT. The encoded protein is CASSLGQGAREEQPQHF.